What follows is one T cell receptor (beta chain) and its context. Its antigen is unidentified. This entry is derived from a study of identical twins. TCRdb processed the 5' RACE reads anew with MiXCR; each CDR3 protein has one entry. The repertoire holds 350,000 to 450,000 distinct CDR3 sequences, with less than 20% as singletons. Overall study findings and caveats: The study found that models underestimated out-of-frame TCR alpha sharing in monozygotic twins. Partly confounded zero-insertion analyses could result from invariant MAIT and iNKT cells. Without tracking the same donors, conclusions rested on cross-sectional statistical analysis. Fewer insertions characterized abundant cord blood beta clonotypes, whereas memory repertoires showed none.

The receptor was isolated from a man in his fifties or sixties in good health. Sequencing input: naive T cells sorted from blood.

In DNA form, the CDR3 reads TGTGCCACCGCCACCCAGGGTGCCACCGGGGAGCTGTTTTTT. Translation: CATATQGATGELFF. The gene calls are TRBV24-1 and TRBJ2-2; maybe TRBD1 (5 bases). V shed 9 bases and J shed 4 bases, with 14 bases lying between them. Germline V gene data show CDR1 as KGHDR and CDR2 as SFDVKD. This CDR3 spans 14 amino acids.